These 24 T cell receptor beta chains share one sample of origin, sequenced in a study of T cell changes during pregnancy in multiple sclerosis. Using immunoSEQ multiplex PCR, the repertoire was profiled, and TCRdb retains in-frame clones only, with some absent. Of about 74,000 clones in the sample, approximately 86% were seen once. This material consisted of peripheral blood, taken before pregnancy. These receptors all come from a female donor with multiple sclerosis, enrolled in a pregnancy study.

This clone was seen repeatedly, ten times or more. The V call is TRBV19, the J call TRBJ2-7; D is ambiguous. Germline V lookup: CDR1 LNHDA, CDR2 SQIVND (reference sequence). The CDR3 is made up of 15 amino acids. V dropped 0 bases and J dropped 0 bases, with 9 bases sitting between them. This CDR3 reads CASSIDYYFSYEQYF. The CDR3 region has the DNA TGTGCCAGTAGTATAGATTACTACTTCTCCTACGAGCAGTACTTC.

The chain has TRBV13 and TRBJ2-3; D unclear. This CDR3 comprises 15 residues. Germline-derived CDR1 and CDR2 are PRHDT and FYEKMQ (reference sequence). The V and J ends lost 1 base and 5 bases respectively, with 13 bases between them. CDR3 amino acids: CASSLEIWAEDTQYF. The CDR3 DNA follows: TGTGCCAGCAGCTTAGAGATCTGGGCTGAAGATACGCAGTATTTT.

The chain couples TRBV7-2 to TRBJ2-7; 9 bases agree with TRBD2. The CDR3 sequence is 16 residues long. Germline V gene sequence: CDR1 SGHTA, CDR2 FQGNSA. Unmatched junction bases numbered 9, after V lost 5 bases and J lost 1 base. CDR3 nucleotides: TGTGCCAGCAGCACACATGGGACTAGCTTTTCCTACGAGCAGTACTTC. As protein: CASSTHGTSFSYEQYF.

This sequence joins TRBV5-5 and TRBJ2-7, with D perhaps TRBD1 (5 bases). Germline values: CDR1 SGHKS, CDR2 YYEKEE (reference sequence). The CDR3 contains 13 residues. V lost 5 bases, J lost 2 bases, and 11 bases lay in between. The CDR3 nucleotides are TGTGCCAGCAGGAACTCAGGGACCTACGAGCAGTACTTC. This translates into CASRNSGTYEQYF.

This chain joins TRBV5-1 and TRBJ1-5, with D possibly being TRBD1 (6 bases). Per germline, CDR1 SGHRS and CDR2 YFSETQ. V was cut by 3 bases and J by 0 bases, with 10 bases left in between. This CDR3 contains 15 residues. This chain's CDR3 is CASSYTGISNQPQHF. The CDR3 DNA reads as TGCGCCAGCAGCTATACAGGGATTAGCAATCAGCCCCAGCATTTT.

The V and J genes are TRBV27 and TRBJ2-7; 9 nucleotides align to TRBD2. This CDR3 is 16 amino acids long. Trimming took 5 bases from V and 3 from J; bases not matched to a gene: 11. From germline, CDR1 is MNHEY and CDR2 SMNVEV (reference sequence). CDR3 loop: CASSRPVAGAVYEQYF. The CDR3 DNA is TGTGCCAGCAGTAGACCTGTAGCGGGAGCGGTCTACGAGCAGTACTTC.

This clone occurred a few times. The rearrangement joins TRBV2 to TRBJ1-5, with no clear D. The germline gives CDR1 SNHLY, CDR2 FYNNEI. CDR3 size: 13 residues. V dropped 6 bases and J dropped 4 bases, with 10 bases sitting between them. CDR3 protein: CASSSGFNQPQHF. CDR3 coding DNA: TGTGCCAGCAGCTCAGGTTTTAATCAGCCCCAGCATTTT.

The chain is built from TRBV18 and TRBJ1-5; 10 nucleotides agree with TRBD1. CDR3 size: 15 residues. The germline V gene has CDR1 KGHSH and CDR2 LQKENI. Trimming took 1 base from V and 7 from J; bases not matched to a gene: 4. The CDR3 sequence: CASSPRTGGDQPQHF. The CDR3 nucleotides read TGTGCCAGCTCACCACGGACAGGGGGTGACCAGCCCCAGCATTTT.

The rearrangement uses TRBV4-3 and TRBJ1-4; tentatively, D is TRBD1 (6 bases). This CDR3 is 15 amino acids long. V was trimmed by 0 bases and J by 8 bases, leaving 13 bases between them. Germline CDR1 and CDR2: LGHNA and YSLEER. The CDR3 region is CASSQDRTANEKLFF. The DNA of the CDR3 is TGCGCCAGCAGCCAAGATAGGACAGCAAACGAAAAACTGTTTTTT.

This chain links TRBV15 with TRBJ1-1; TRBD1 is a possible D gene (5 bases). The CDR3 is 14 amino acids. Trimming took off 4 bases at V and 3 bases at J, with 12 bases between the two ends. Germline V lookup: CDR1 LNHNV, CDR2 YYDKDF (reference sequence). This CDR3 reads CATSKGSGDTEAFF. CDR3 in DNA: TGTGCCACCAGCAAGGGGTCGGGTGACACTGAAGCTTTCTTT.

This rearrangement joins TRBV9 to TRBJ2-7; D possibly corresponds to TRBD1 (6 bases). V lost 7 bases and J 5 bases, leaving 13 bases between the germline ends. This CDR3 is built from 12 residues. CDR1 is SGDLS, CDR2 YYNGEE, per germline. CDR3 sequence reads: CASSGVGDEQYF. CDR3 coding DNA: TGTGCCAGCTCAGGGGTAGGGGACGAGCAGTACTTC.

The CDR3 coding sequence is TGTGCCTGGAGTCTAGCGGGAGGCGAAGTCAGCGAGCAGTACTTC. This codes for CAWSLAGGEVSEQYF. V usage is TRBV30 and J usage is TRBJ2-7, with TRBD2 matching over 11 bases. Per the germline V gene, CDR1 is GTSNPN and CDR2 is SVGIG (reference sequence). The CDR3 is made up of 15 amino acids. The junction had 9 bases not matched to a gene; V was cut back by 2 bases and J by 6 bases.

The chain uses TRBV25-1 and TRBJ1-1; 9 nucleotides agree with TRBD1. The V and J ends lost 5 bases and 4 bases, in that order; junction bases with no gene match: 8. This CDR3 is built from 15 residues. Germline V lookup: CDR1 MGHDK, CDR2 SYGVNS. In nucleotides, the CDR3 is TGTGCCAGCAGTTCGGTGGGGACAGGGTTCACTGAAGCTTTCTTT. Amino acid sequence: CASSSVGTGFTEAFF.

The chain combines TRBV29-1 with TRBJ2-3; no reliable D call. The CDR3 spans 11 residues. V dropped 7 bases and J dropped 2 bases, with 7 bases sitting between them. Germline V lookup: CDR1 SQVTM, CDR2 ANQGSEA. The CDR3 spells CSAYNTDTQYF. The CDR3 DNA is TGCAGCGCTTACAACACAGATACGCAGTATTTT.

The chain has TRBV27 and TRBJ1-5, with 10 bases identical to TRBD1. Germline V gene lookup returns CDR1 MNHEY and CDR2 SMNVEV (reference sequence). The CDR3 is 15 residues long. The V and J ends lost 5 bases and 6 bases, in that order; junction bases with no gene match: 7. CDR3 in amino acids: CASSRGTGEVQPQHF. CDR3 bases: TGTGCCAGCAGTAGGGGGACAGGGGAGGTTCAGCCCCAGCATTTT.

The rearrangement joins TRBV19 to TRBJ1-2; 9 nucleotides line up with TRBD1. Looked up from germline, CDR1 is LNHDA and CDR2 is SQIVND (reference sequence). CDR3 length equals 17 residues. Trimming took 9 bases from V and 5 from J; bases not matched to a gene: 19. The CDR3 nucleotides are TGTGCCAGCCATATCCCGGGACAGGGACAGAAAGGGTATGGCTACACCTTC. Translating it yields CASHIPGQGQKGYGYTF.

This chain connects TRBV12-5 to TRBJ2-3; D gene uncertain. V lost 7 bases to trimming and J lost 0 bases, with 11 bases between them. CDR1 is LGHNT and CDR2 is FRNRAP in the germline V gene. This CDR3 has 14 residues. The CDR3 DNA reads as TGTGCTAGTGCCCCCGGGTTTAGCACAGATACGCAGTATTTT. Protein product: CASAPGFSTDTQYF.

The table lists this clone with a count of one. The chain combines TRBV7-2 with TRBJ2-7; 7 bases match TRBD1. The CDR3 runs 16 residues. V trimming: 1 base; J trimming: 0 bases; junction bases outside the gene matches: 6. CDR1 and CDR2 (germline): SGHTA, FQGNSA. The CDR3 bases are TGTGCCAGCAGCTTAGTAGGGGGCACATCCTCCTACGAGCAGTACTTC. Protein: CASSLVGGTSSYEQYF.

The J gene is TRBJ2-3, the V gene TRBV9; 9 bases agree with TRBD2. The germline V gene encodes CDR1 SGDLS and CDR2 YYNGEE. The CDR3 length is 16 residues. With V trimmed by 4 bases and J by 1 base, 7 bases remained unmatched. DNA of the CDR3: TGTGCCAGCAGCTTACGGACTAGCGCGGGCACAGATACGCAGTATTTT. It is translated as CASSLRTSAGTDTQYF.

Remarks on this clone: Other DNA sequences from this sample encode an identical CDR3 as well. The chain has TRBV5-1 and TRBJ1-4, with a possible D match to TRBD1 (5 bases). Trimming took 0 bases from V and 7 from J, leaving 13 bases between them. The CDR3 is 15 residues long. Germline CDR1 and CDR2: SGHRS and YFSETQ. The CDR3 nucleotides are TGCGCCAGCAGCTTGGTTGGGGGGGGAAGTGAAAAACTGTTTTTT. Protein: CASSLVGGGSEKLFF.

The V and J genes are TRBV30 and TRBJ2-5; 9 bases line up with TRBD2. The CDR3 totals 14 residues. With V trimmed by 3 bases and J by 3 bases, 5 bases remained unmatched. Germline V gene sequence: CDR1 GTSNPN, CDR2 SVGIG (reference sequence). The CDR3 region has the DNA TGTGCCTGGAGCCTCCCTAGCGGGAAAGAGACCCAGTACTTC. Its protein is CAWSLPSGKETQYF. The full variable domain, completed using reference TRBV30 and TRBJ2-5, is SQTIHQWPATLVQPVGSPLSLECTVEGTSNPNLYWYRQAAGRGLQLLFYSVGIGQISSEVPQNLSASRPQDRQFILSSKKLLLSDSGFYLCAWSLPSGKETQYFGPGTRLLVL.

This sequence joins TRBV11-2 and TRBJ1-1; D unclear. The CDR3 totals 13 residues. Germline assignment: CDR1 SGHAT and CDR2 FQNNGV. Trimming shortened V by 3 bases and J by 1 base, and 6 bases separated the two germline ends. The CDR3 reads CASSLAGNTEAFF. The CDR3 DNA is TGTGCCAGCAGCTTGGCAGGGAACACTGAAGCTTTCTTT. Supplemented by reference TRBV11-2 and TRBJ1-1, the full variable domain reads EAGVAQSPRYKIIEKRQSVAFWCNPISGHATLYWYQQILGQGPKLLIQFQNNGVVDDSQLPKDRFSAERLKGVDSTLKIQPAKLEDSAVYLCASSLAGNTEAFFGQGTRLTVV.

V and J are TRBV6-5 and TRBJ2-7; the D is unclear. Per germline, CDR1 MNHEY and CDR2 SVGAGI. The CDR3 runs to 12 residues. V was trimmed by 4 bases and J by 3 bases, leaving 7 bases between them. The CDR3 nucleotides read TGTGCCAGCAGTTCGACGGGCTACGAGCAGTACTTC. Translation: CASSSTGYEQYF.

The CDR3 DNA is TGTGCCAGCAGCCAAGGGGTCCGGGAACGAGGCGAGCAGTACTTC. Protein product: CASSQGVRERGEQYF. The chain links TRBV14 to TRBJ2-7, with a weak D call TRBD2 (5 bases). V was shortened by 1 base and J by 6 bases, with 16 bases between the two germline ends. The CDR3 length is 15 residues. Germline CDR1 is SGHDN and CDR2 is FVKESK.